This T cell receptor (beta chain) was found in a study of T cells in localized non-small cell lung cancer. Whole-study results and caveats: Owing to sequencing of a solitary tumor region, heterogeneity cannot be discounted.

Worth noting for this clone: The antigen remains unidentified.

This CDR3 is 15 amino acids long. Trimming stripped 1 base from V and 3 bases from J, with 12 bases between. CDR1 and CDR2 (germline): LGHNT, FRNRAP. Libraries were prepared by immunoSEQ multiplex PCR; TCRdb keeps only in-frame clonotypes and omits some of them. This table has roughly 58,000 clones, 80% to 90% appearing once. The chain recombines TRBV12-5 with TRBJ1-2; D is ambiguous. Sequencing used PBMCs, obtained before any cancer treatment. This clonotype was sampled from a man between 35 and 75 years old with stage II lung adenocarcinoma. This chain's CDR3 is CASGLAHPSDYGYTF. Written as DNA, the CDR3 is TGTGCTAGTGGTTTGGCACACCCCTCCGACTATGGCTACACCTTC. The complete variable domain, with remaining parts taken from reference TRBV12-5 and TRBJ1-2, reads DARVTQTPRHKVTEMGQEVTMRCQPILGHNTVFWYRQTMMQGLELLAYFRNRAPLDDSGMPKDRFSAEMPDATLATLKIQPSEPRDSAVYFCASGLAHPSDYGYTFGSGTRLTVV.